Below, one T cell receptor (beta chain) is given with its context. Its antigen remains unidentified. Trimming cost V 5 bases and J 5 bases, with 8 bases left between them. Germline V CDR1 and CDR2: KGHDR, SFDVKD. This CDR3 has 12 residues. These data originate in a study of blood T cells in healthy people across ages. Findings and caveats of the study: Correlation between TCR beta diversity and naive T cell percentage was strong. Bulk PBMC profiling left naive and antigen-experienced comparisons inconclusive.

For the second PCR, which ran for roughly 7 to 11 cycles, a sample-barcoded 5' primer and a J-beta primer mix were used. Each cDNA molecule received a tag from a template-switch adaptor that had 12 random nucleotides. TCRdb reprocessed the 5' RACE reads with MiXCR, giving one entry per CDR3 protein. The table includes 800,000 to 1,000,000 distinct CDR3 sequences, 45% to 50% detected once. The receptor comes from a young man in good health. This chain uses TRBV24-1 with TRBJ1-2; maybe TRBD1 (5 bases). Sequenced sample: blood. CDR3 nucleotide sequence: TGTGCCACCAGTGGTCAGGGATATGGCTACACCTTC. This sequence encodes CATSGQGYGYTF.